This T cell receptor (beta chain) is drawn from a study of blood T cell repertoires in COVID-19. The overall study: Whether acute or convalescent, the COVID-19 samples came from the United States, Italy and Spain.

The method was immunoSEQ multiplex PCR; TCRdb's version includes in-frame clones alone and lacks a portion of them. Among under 250,000 clones listed, approximately 90% were seen once. Individuals aged roughly 18 to 100 years were recruited from approximately 24 US areas. Participants' reported clinical history set cohort assignment. Trimming left V 4 bases short and J 4 bases short, with 11 bases between. The CDR3 loop spans 14 amino acids. Germline CDR1 SGHTS, CDR2 YDEGEE. Sequenced: PBMCs or T cells enriched from blood (not recorded which). This TCR came from a woman between 18 and 29 years old in a cohort exposed to, infected with or recovered from COVID-19 (not recorded which). The gene calls are TRBV5-8 and TRBJ2-2, with a possible D match to TRBD1 (6 bases). The CDR3 DNA reads as TGTGCCAGCAGCCTCGGGACACCCACCGGGGAGCTGTTTTTT. Its protein product is CASSLGTPTGELFF.